Included here is one TCR beta chain sequence, with context. Its specific antigen is unknown. Base qualities were left out, and no much larger clone turns up one base away. Genomic DNA was used as template for profiling of TCR beta VDJ combinations and CDR3 sequences. TCR repertoire sequencing was run on an Illumina HiSeq 2000. Per the source publication's procedure: TRBV/TRBJ rearrangement plots, CDR3 size and DJ length profiles, and Simpson's diversity index were used to evaluate the repertoires. Whichever DNA sequence was most abundant in the deep sequencing data was defined as the immunodominant clone. CDR3 amino acid sequences were screened for sharing across subjects and compared with published repertoires and the VDJdb database. TCRdb redid the processing of the public reads, applying fastp at Q25 and MiXCR, and retained in-frame beta chains. For every CDR3 protein sequence, its rows merge into one entry that carries the most common genes and DNA. These V and J calls originate from TCRdb's pipeline instead of the authors' own analysis. Counted in this sample were 170,000 or so distinct CDR3 sequences; about three fifths of them appeared once. The ten largest clones represent roughly 43% of the sample.

V and J lose 3 bases and 3 bases, and a span of 15 bases separates them. From its cysteine to its phenylalanine, the CDR3 spans 15 amino acids. Only the CDR3 portion is preserved as DNA: 45 bases, with reading frame beginning at the first base. As encoded in the germline V gene, CDR1 is SGDLS while CDR2 is YYNGEE. The patients picked for sequencing were ones in whom flow cytometry had shown an expansion of CD8+CD57+ cells. All patients had severe acquired aplastic anemia diagnosed by International Study of Aplastic Anemia and Agranulocytosis and Camitta criteria. No therapy had been received by the patients at the time of blood sampling. The study deep-sequenced TCR repertoires of sorted CD4+ and CD8+ blood T cells from severe aplastic anemia patients and healthy subjects. In the USA, patient enrollment took place under clinicaltrials.gov protocols 00001620, 01623167, 00001397, 00071045, 00081523 and 00961064. Ficoll-Paque density gradient centrifugation was used to isolate peripheral blood mononuclear cells. Before DNA extraction, CD4+ and CD8+ T cells were sorted by FACS or by magnetic beads.

This sample was included in a study of CD8+CD57+ T cells in acquired aplastic anemia (dated by TCRdb to 2016 to 2018). In the study overall: DNA extracted from sorted CD4+ and CD8+ cells had a mean of around 3 ug, with a range of about 0.2 to 30 ug. A CD8+CD57+ expansion meant a frequency higher than the mean frequency seen in healthy subjects.

Results the study describes overall, beyond this receptor: Approximately 31 CD8+ CDR3 sequences were found in both patients and controls but appeared to be highly expressed in patients and within the immunodominant clones of the patients. Between patients and healthy controls, no significant difference in CD8+ Simpson's diversity was found (P=0.060).

The rearranged chain carries TRBV9 and TRBJ1-2; D gene: possibly TRBD1, on 5 matching bases. The sequence was collected from a human donor with aplastic anemia. Material for sequencing was sorted CD4+, CD8+, or CD8+CD57+ T cells (not recorded which) from PBMCs. DNA sequence: TGTGCCAGCAGCGGATCAGGGTCGGGGCACTATGGCTACACCTTC. This yields the protein CASSGSGSGHYGYTF.